The 18 T cell receptor beta chains in this list originate from one sample, sequenced in a study of T cells after yellow fever vaccination. TCRdb ran MiXCR on the 5' RACE reads and lists one entry per CDR3 protein. The sample shows more than 350,000 distinct CDR3 sequences, under 14% of them seen only once. The sample in question was PBMCs, obtained on the day of the first yellow fever vaccination. Source of these receptors: a man between 18 and 29 years old who received the YFV17D yellow fever vaccine.

This clonotype occurred a few times. This rearrangement joins TRBV5-1 to TRBJ2-5; D not certain. Per germline, CDR1 SGHRS and CDR2 YFSETQ. Trimming removed 1 base from V and 0 bases from J, with 7 bases in between. The CDR3 runs to 14 residues. CDR3 coding DNA: TGCGCCAGCAGCTTGAGGTCGTACCAAGAGACCCAGTACTTC. This gives the protein CASSLRSYQETQYF.

The V and J genes are TRBV28 and TRBJ1-2; 9 nucleotides match TRBD1. There are 13 residues in the CDR3. In germline, CDR1 is MDHEN, CDR2 SYDVKM. The V gene end was trimmed by 6 bases and the J gene end by 7 bases; junction bases not matched to a gene: 6. The CDR3 region is CASSKTGGLGYTF. The CDR3 region has the DNA TGTGCCAGCAGCAAAACAGGGGGCCTTGGCTACACCTTC.

This clonotype occurred a few times. V is TRBV7-2 and J is TRBJ1-2; D may be TRBD1 (5 bases). The ends were cut back, 1 base at V and 7 bases at J, with 19 bases in the middle. The CDR3 spans 16 residues. The germline V gene encodes CDR1 SGHTA and CDR2 FQGNSA. In nucleotides, the CDR3 is TGTGCCAGCAGCTTAGTTCGTCTCGGGGCTTTGAGTGGCTACACCTTC. The encoded protein is CASSLVRLGALSGYTF.

This clonotype was counted many times. The chain is built from TRBV4-3 and TRBJ2-4; possibly TRBD2 for D (5 bases). The germline gives CDR1 LGHNA, CDR2 YSLEER. The CDR3 runs to 16 residues. Deletions cut 1 base from V and 12 bases from J, with 22 bases between. The CDR3 DNA reads TGCGCCAGCAGCCAAGGAACTAGAGGGCGATCTTCCACTCAGTACTTC. It yields the protein CASSQGTRGRSSTQYF.

The chain has TRBV7-8 and TRBJ2-5; D remains unclear. CDR1 and CDR2 (germline): SGHVS, FQNEAQ. V was cut by 1 base and J by 2 bases, with 23 bases left in between. The CDR3 has 19 amino acids. CDR3 sequence (DNA): TGTGCCAGCAGCTTAGGTCAAATAGACGGACCGCTAGAACAAGAGACCCAGTACTTC. This sequence encodes CASSLGQIDGPLEQETQYF.

This clonotype came up many times. V usage is TRBV9 and J usage is TRBJ1-3; TRBD1 aligns across 8 bases. Germline-derived CDR1 and CDR2 are SGDLS and YYNGEE. Trimming at V came to 4 bases and at J to 0 bases, leaving 3 bases not matched to a gene. The CDR3 is made up of 15 amino acids. The CDR3 loop is CASSSGTGSGNTIYF. The DNA of the CDR3 is TGTGCCAGCAGCTCCGGGACAGGCTCTGGAAACACCATATATTTT.

This clonotype was counted many times. The chain employs TRBV5-1 and TRBJ1-2; possible D gene TRBD1, 5 bases. This CDR3 has 13 amino acids. V gave up 0 bases and J gave up 8 bases, with 11 bases separating them. Germline V gene data show CDR1 as SGHRS and CDR2 as YFSETQ. CDR3 DNA: TGCGCCAGCAGCTTGGGGACACAGGAGGGCTACACCTTC. The encoded protein is CASSLGTQEGYTF.

This clonotype was recorded a few times. The gene calls are TRBV7-2 and TRBJ2-5, with D tentatively TRBD1 (7 bases). The CDR3 totals 13 residues. Trimming pared 10 bases from V and 5 bases from J, leaving 17 bases between. The V gene's germline CDR1 is SGHTA and CDR2 FQGNSA. The CDR3 coding sequence is TGTGCCAACGGCCAGGGGGGACGTGAGACCCAGTACTTC. Amino acids: CANGQGGRETQYF.

This clonotype has a count of ten or more. J is TRBJ2-1 and V is TRBV12-3 or TRBV12-4; D is uncertain. The CDR3 loop spans 14 amino acids. V lost 4 bases to trimming and J lost 0 bases, with 7 bases between them. The CDR3 reads CASSWESSYNEQFF. In nucleotides, the CDR3 is TGTGCCAGCAGTTGGGAAAGCTCCTACAATGAGCAGTTCTTC.

On this clonotype: A read error may account for a junction end that differs from germline. The V gene is TRBV7-7, the J gene TRBJ2-1, with 9 bases aligning to TRBD1. The CDR3 is made up of 13 amino acids. Germline CDR1 reads SSHAT; CDR2 reads FNYEAQ (reference sequence). The CDR3 loop reads CASSMDRGDEQFF. The CDR3 bases are TGTGCTAGCAGCATGGACAGGGGCGACGAGCAGTTCTTC.

The rearrangement joins TRBV20-1 to TRBJ1-2; a weak D match, TRBD1 (6 bases). The CDR3 totals 14 residues. Germline V CDR1 and CDR2: DFQATT, SNEGSKA (reference sequence). Trimming shortened V by 0 bases and J by 4 bases, and 12 bases separated the two germline ends. CDR3 in amino acids: CSARDLGQIYGYTF. The CDR3 DNA is TGCAGTGCTAGAGATCTTGGACAGATCTATGGCTACACCTTC.

This clonotype was recorded a few times. At one of its ends the junction is not consistent with the germline gene, which may arise from a read error. The V gene is TRBV11-2, the J gene TRBJ1-2, with TRBD1 as a possible D gene (6 bases). CDR1 and CDR2 from the germline V gene are SGHAT and FQNNGV. This CDR3 is 14 amino acids long. Written as DNA, the CDR3 is TGTGCCAGCAGCTTAAGCCTGGATGGGGGCTGGGAGGGCTTC. As protein: CASSLSLDGGWEGF. The full variable domain, its missing parts supplied by reference TRBV11-2 and TRBJ1-2, is EAGVAQSPRYKIIEKRQSVAFWCNPISGHATLYWYQQILGQGPKLLIQFQNNGVVDDSQLPKDRFSAERLKGVDSTLKIQPAKLEDSAVYLCASSLSLDGGWEGFGSGTRLTVV.

The chain couples TRBV3-1 to TRBJ2-7; a weak D match, TRBD2 (5 bases). The CDR3 runs 13 residues. Germline values: CDR1 LGHDT, CDR2 YNNKEL (reference sequence). Trimming removed 2 bases at V and 6 bases at J, with 11 bases between. The CDR3, as DNA: TGTGCCAGCAGCCAAAGTCTTCGGGGCGAGCAGTACGTC. This gives the protein CASSQSLRGEQYV.

CDR3 residues: CASSEGGRSNGETQYF. Here the CDR3 DNA reads TGTGCCAGCAGTGAGGGAGGCAGGTCAAACGGGGAGACCCAGTACTTC. The chain employs TRBV2 and TRBJ2-5; D is perhaps TRBD2 (6 bases). In germline, CDR1 is SNHLY, CDR2 FYNNEI. Trimming left V 3 bases short and J 5 bases short, with 19 bases between. The CDR3 spans 16 residues.

This clonotype has only a few counts. The genes are TRBV7-8 and TRBJ2-2, with 8 bases aligning to TRBD2. The germline V gene encodes CDR1 SGHVS and CDR2 FQNEAQ. The CDR3 is made up of 17 amino acids. V was pared by 5 bases and J by 4 bases, with 12 bases of the junction left unmatched. CDR3 amino acids: CASSPFYQRGTTGELFF. CDR3 coding DNA: TGTGCCAGCAGCCCCTTCTACCAGCGGGGGACCACCGGGGAGCTGTTTTTT. Combining the CDR3 with reference TRBV7-8 and TRBJ2-2 gives the whole variable domain GAGVSQSPRYKVAKRGQDVALRCDPISGHVSLFWYQQALGQGPEFLTYFQNEAQLDKSGLPSDRFFAERPEGSVSTLKIQRTQQEDSAVYLCASSPFYQRGTTGELFFGEGSRLTVL.

V is TRBV6-5 and J is TRBJ2-7; tentatively, D is TRBD1 (6 bases). Trimming shortened V by 0 bases and J by 6 bases, and 12 bases separated the two germline ends. This CDR3 has 14 amino acids. Germline CDR1 MNHEY, CDR2 SVGAGI. CDR3 protein: CASSYSAGVSEQYV. CDR3 coding DNA: TGTGCCAGCAGTTACTCTGCAGGGGTTTCCGAGCAGTACGTC.

This clonotype appeared a single time. The chain uses TRBV4-1 and TRBJ2-4, with TRBD2 matching 8 bases. Germline-derived CDR1 and CDR2 are MGHRA and YSYEKL. The ends lost 0 bases at V and 9 bases at J; junction bases unmatched: 1. CDR3 size: 13 residues. CDR3 nucleotide sequence: TGCGCCAGCAGCCAAGACCGGGAGGGCATTCAGTACTTC. This sequence encodes CASSQDREGIQYF.

The gene calls are TRBV25-1 and TRBJ2-5; D may correspond to TRBD1 or TRBD2 (5 bases each). From germline, CDR1 is MGHDK and CDR2 SYGVNS. This CDR3 region has 15 residues. The germline V and J ends were trimmed by 3 bases and 2 bases, with 13 bases remaining between them. The CDR3 protein is CASSEAGQGQETQYF. The CDR3 coding sequence is TGTGCCAGCAGTGAGGCGGGCCAGGGTCAAGAGACCCAGTACTTC.